A single sample is the source of the 28 T cell receptor beta chains below, sequenced in a study of cytomegalovirus exposure and HLA in healthy donors (dated by TCRdb to the late 2010s). The library was obtained by the immunoSEQ multiplex PCR assay. The multiplex PCR relied on a mix of 60 forward primers for TCR Vbeta segments and 13 reverse primers for TCR Jbeta segments. Entries here come from immuneACCESS through TCRdb and include only in-frame sequences with V and J called. Some clones fail to appear in such tables; in the studies checked, an unresolved V gene covers under half of the shortfall, and the cause of the remainder is unknown. The sample includes 150,000 to 200,000 clones, with around 80% observed a single time. The ten largest account for roughly 7.7% of the sample. The source material was PBMCs. All receptors derive from a woman in her thirties in good health and CMV-seropositive.

CDR3 nucleotide sequence: TGTGCCAGCAGCCGAGGACAGGGTGCCGAAGCTTTCTTT. It yields the protein CASSRGQGAEAFF. V and J are TRBV6-5 and TRBJ1-1; 8 bases agree with TRBD1. This CDR3 comprises 13 residues. Losses at the gene ends were 6 bases for V and 8 bases for J; bases not matched to a gene: 8. Germline CDR1 MNHEY, CDR2 SVGAGI.

The chain recombines TRBV28 with TRBJ1-5; tentative D call: TRBD1 (6 bases). V was trimmed by 3 bases and J by 7 bases, leaving 16 bases between them. The CDR3 is 15 amino acids. CDR1 is MDHEN, CDR2 SYDVKM, per germline. The CDR3 is CASSLRQGNGQPQHF. The CDR3 nucleotides are TGTGCCAGCAGTTTGAGGCAGGGGAACGGGCAGCCCCAGCATTTT.

This clone was observed a handful of times. This rearrangement joins TRBV27 to TRBJ2-3; 9 nucleotides agree with TRBD1. The germline V gene has CDR1 MNHEY and CDR2 SMNVEV (reference sequence). V trimming: 4 bases; J trimming: 10 bases; junction bases outside the gene matches: 3. CDR3 length: 12 amino acids. The CDR3 reads CASSWGQGSQYF. The CDR3 bases are TGTGCCAGCAGTTGGGGACAGGGCTCGCAGTATTTT.

CDR3 amino acids: CASSLDLGGTGELFF. DNA of the CDR3: TGTGCCAGCAGCTTGGACCTAGGGGGCACCGGGGAGCTGTTTTTT. The V call is TRBV7-9, the J call TRBJ2-2, with D possibly being TRBD1 (6 bases). Germline values: CDR1 SEHNR, CDR2 FQNEAQ (reference sequence). CDR3 length equals 15 residues. V lost 3 bases, J lost 4 bases, and 12 bases lay in between. Variable domain in full (rest from reference TRBV7-9 and TRBJ2-2): DTGVSQNPRHKITKRGQNVTFRCDPISEHNRLYWYRQTLGQGPEFLTYFQNEAQLEKSRLLSDRFSAERPKGSFSTLEIQRTEQGDSAMYLCASSLDLGGTGELFFGEGSRLTVL.

The chain uses TRBV5-3 and TRBJ2-3; D may be TRBD2 (5 bases). TRBV5-3 is given ORF status, its function remaining uncertain. The CDR3 runs 9 residues. The ends were cut back, 6 bases at V and 10 bases at J, with 6 bases in the middle. The CDR3 sequence: CARMRAQYF. DNA of the CDR3: TGTGCCAGAATGAGGGCGCAGTATTTT.

The V call is TRBV23-1, the J call TRBJ2-3, with TRBD1 matching 8 bases. TRBV23-1 falls under the ORF class, with uncertain function. The CDR3 loop spans 13 amino acids. With V trimmed by 4 bases and J by 9 bases, 6 bases remained unmatched. The CDR3 loop is CASSPARDRTQYF. DNA of the CDR3: TGCGCCAGCAGTCCTGCCCGGGACAGGACGCAGTATTTT.

The chain uses TRBV5-1 and TRBJ2-1, with D perhaps TRBD1 (6 bases). The CDR3 extends over 16 amino acids. CDR1 and CDR2 (germline): SGHRS, YFSETQ. The germline V and J ends were trimmed by 0 bases and 9 bases, with 19 bases remaining between them. In DNA form, the CDR3 reads TGCGCCAGCAGCTTGGCGCACTCCGCGGTGACAGGTGAGCAGTTCTTC. Residues: CASSLAHSAVTGEQFF. The whole variable domain, remainder taken from reference TRBV5-1 and TRBJ2-1, is KAGVTQTPRYLIKTRGQQVTLSCSPISGHRSVSWYQQTPGQGLQFLFEYFSETQRNKGNFPGRFSGRQFSNSRSEMNVSTLELGDSALYLCASSLAHSAVTGEQFFGPGTRLTVL.

CDR3 region: CASGSGGTNSPLHF. CDR3 nucleotides: TGTGCCAGCGGGTCAGGGGGAACTAATTCACCCCTCCACTTT. V gene TRBV28 combines with J gene TRBJ1-6; the match to TRBD1 covers 7 bases. The V segment lost 8 bases and the J segment 6 bases; nucleotides outside the gene matches: 7. This CDR3 is built from 14 residues. Germline V gene sequence: CDR1 MDHEN, CDR2 SYDVKM.

The rearrangement links TRBV28 to TRBJ2-7; D not resolved. V lost 1 base, J lost 3 bases, and 4 bases lay in between. The germline V gene has CDR1 MDHEN and CDR2 SYDVKM. This CDR3 spans 12 amino acids. For the CDR3, the DNA is TGTGCCAGCAGTTTATCCCGCTACGAGCAGTACTTC. Amino acids: CASSLSRYEQYF.

The rearrangement joins TRBV7-9 to TRBJ1-2; 9 bases agree with TRBD1. After removal of 1 base from V and 8 bases from J, the junction contained 8 bases not matched to a gene. The germline V gene has CDR1 SEHNR and CDR2 FQNEAQ (reference sequence). The CDR3 contains 15 residues. DNA of the CDR3: TGTGCCAGCAGCTTAGATTCCGGGACAGGGTACGGCTACACCTTC. This gives the protein CASSLDSGTGYGYTF. Supplemented by reference TRBV7-9 and TRBJ1-2, the full variable domain reads DTGVSQNPRHKITKRGQNVTFRCDPISEHNRLYWYRQTLGQGPEFLTYFQNEAQLEKSRLLSDRFSAERPKGSFSTLEIQRTEQGDSAMYLCASSLDSGTGYGYTFGSGTRLTVV.

This clone was recorded once. This chain links TRBV11-2 with TRBJ1-1, with D uncertain. The CDR3 loop spans 16 amino acids. Deletions cut 0 bases from V and 1 base from J, with 12 bases between. Germline V lookup: CDR1 SGHAT, CDR2 FQNNGV. CDR3 DNA: TGTGCCAGCAGCTTAGACCTAGCGGCGACGAACACTGAAGCTTTCTTT. It translates to CASSLDLAATNTEAFF.

CDR3 region: CASSLSQTYEQYF. In DNA, the CDR3 is TGTGCCAGCAGCCTCTCTCAGACTTACGAGCAGTACTTC. The genes are TRBV7-8 and TRBJ2-7; D remains unclear. V was trimmed by 5 bases and J by 4 bases, leaving 12 bases between them. This CDR3 has 13 residues. The germline gives CDR1 SGHVS, CDR2 FQNEAQ.

CDR3 bases: TGTGCCAGCAGTGTCGGACAGAACAACTATGGCTACACCTTC. This translates into CASSVGQNNYGYTF. J is TRBJ1-2 and V is TRBV11-2; D might be TRBD1 (6 bases). Germline V gene lookup returns CDR1 SGHAT and CDR2 FQNNGV. V lost 6 bases, J lost 2 bases, and 13 bases lay in between. This CDR3 spans 14 amino acids.

This clone was counted a few times. V usage is TRBV18 and J usage is TRBJ2-3; D is perhaps TRBD1 (5 bases). The CDR3 extends over 14 amino acids. The germline CDR1 and CDR2 sequences are KGHSH and LQKENI. Trimming took off 6 bases at V and 2 bases at J, with 12 bases between the two ends. CDR3 DNA sequence: TGTGCCAGCTCCCCCGGACATACCACAGATACGCAGTATTTT. Residues: CASSPGHTTDTQYF.

This clone was recorded once. The chain couples TRBV19 to TRBJ1-4, with 10 bases lining up with TRBD1. Germline values: CDR1 LNHDA, CDR2 SQIVND (reference sequence). With 7 bases clipped from V and 11 bases from J, the junction kept 10 bases outside the gene matches. The CDR3 is made up of 14 amino acids. The CDR3 DNA sequence: TGTGCCAGTAAGGTTGACAGGGGGCGCAGGAAACTGTTTTTT. Translated, it gives CASKVDRGRRKLFF.

The chain couples TRBV5-8 to TRBJ2-7; D gene ambiguous. With 4 bases removed from V and 1 base from J, the gap between germline ends came to 6 bases. This CDR3 is built from 12 residues. In germline, CDR1 is SGHTS, CDR2 YDEGEE. The CDR3 coding sequence is TGTGCCAGCAGCCTATCTTCCTACGAGCAGTACTTC. Protein: CASSLSSYEQYF.

The chain couples TRBV6-1 to TRBJ2-1; D is perhaps TRBD2 (7 bases). This CDR3 is 13 amino acids long. CDR1 is MNHNS, CDR2 SASEGT, per germline. Trimming stripped 6 bases from V and 8 bases from J, with 14 bases between. CDR3 region: CASRTWEGDEQFF. The CDR3 coding sequence is TGTGCCAGCAGGACATGGGAGGGGGATGAGCAGTTCTTC.

On this clone itself: One end of the junction does not line up with germline, which may come from a read error. The chain joins TRBV5-1 to TRBJ2-2; TRBD1 might be the D (6 bases). The V gene's germline CDR1 is SGHRS and CDR2 YFSETQ. The CDR3 loop spans 14 amino acids. The CDR3 nucleotides read TGCGCCAGCAGCCTTCAGGGGAACGCCGGGGAGCTGTTTTTT. Protein sequence: CASSLQGNAGELFF.

The genes are TRBV6-1 and TRBJ2-1; perhaps TRBD2 as D (6 bases). CDR1 and CDR2 (germline): MNHNS, SASEGT. V was shortened by 9 bases and J by 4 bases, with 16 bases between the two germline ends. The CDR3 spans 14 residues. CDR3 amino acids: CASAASGSYNEQFF. CDR3 in DNA: TGTGCCAGTGCCGCGAGCGGGTCTTACAATGAGCAGTTCTTC.

The chain uses TRBV7-9 and TRBJ1-2, with 8 nucleotides matching TRBD1. Per germline, CDR1 SEHNR and CDR2 FQNEAQ (reference sequence). V lost 4 bases and J lost 4; bases outside the gene matches: 14. CDR3 length equals 17 residues. The CDR3 DNA sequence: TGTGCCAGCAGCTCTACCCCCCCAGGGGGCATCCCCTATGGCTACACCTTC. This encodes CASSSTPPGGIPYGYTF.

The chain recombines TRBV2 with TRBJ2-7, with 9 bases identical to TRBD1. Germline CDR1 reads SNHLY; CDR2 reads FYNNEI. The CDR3 covers 18 residues. V dropped 6 bases and J dropped 0; count of bases not matched to a gene: 15. This chain's CDR3 is CASRGDLQGTGRSYEQYF. CDR3 in DNA: TGTGCCAGCAGGGGCGACCTGCAAGGGACAGGGCGCTCCTACGAGCAGTACTTC.

The chain combines TRBV7-2 with TRBJ1-2; D not resolved. This CDR3 is built from 13 residues. Germline-derived CDR1 and CDR2 are SGHTA and FQGNSA. V dropped 1 base and J dropped 4 bases, with 7 bases sitting between them. The CDR3 sequence: CASSLVGSYGYTF. CDR3 nucleotides: TGTGCCAGCAGCTTAGTTGGCAGCTATGGCTACACCTTC. The full variable domain, with the rest looked up from reference TRBV7-2 and TRBJ1-2, is GAGVSQSPSNKVTEKGKDVELRCDPISGHTALYWYRQSLGQGLEFLIYFQGNSAPDKSGLPSDRFSAERTGGSVSTLTIQRTQQEDSAVYLCASSLVGSYGYTFGSGTRLTVV.

This clone was detected only a few times. The chain uses TRBV5-1 and TRBJ1-4; D might be TRBD1 (6 bases). Germline assignment: CDR1 SGHRS and CDR2 YFSETQ. Trimming stripped 1 base from V and 3 bases from J, with 10 bases between. CDR3 length equals 15 residues. In DNA, the CDR3 is TGCGCCAGCAGCTTGTTTGAGGGGGCTAATGAAAAACTGTTTTTT. This codes for CASSLFEGANEKLFF.

The CDR3 region has the DNA TGTGCCAGCAGCGCATCTAGCGGGGGGAATGGGGAGCAGTACTTC. Translated, it gives CASSASSGGNGEQYF. This chain links TRBV9 with TRBJ2-7; 11 nucleotides agree with TRBD2. Per germline, CDR1 SGDLS and CDR2 YYNGEE. Trimming cost V 3 bases and J 7 bases; bases outside gene matches: 9. The length of the CDR3 is 15 residues.

Worth noting for this clone: Other DNA variants within this sample encode the same CDR3. The V call is TRBV6-1, the J call TRBJ1-5; 7 nucleotides line up with TRBD1. Germline CDR1 MNHNS, CDR2 SASEGT. The CDR3 totals 14 residues. Trimming removed 7 bases from V and 0 bases from J; junction bases left unmatched: 3. CDR3 coding DNA: TGTGCCAGCACCCAGGGGGATAGCAATCAGCCCCAGCATTTT. Protein product: CASTQGDSNQPQHF.

V usage is TRBV7-2 and J usage is TRBJ2-1; 7 bases map to TRBD2. The junction had 4 bases not matched to a gene; V was cut back by 4 bases and J by 10 bases. In germline, CDR1 is SGHTA, CDR2 FQGNSA. The CDR3 has 12 amino acids. DNA of the CDR3: TGTGCCAGCAGCTGGCACGGGGGGGAGCAGTTCTTC. This translates into CASSWHGGEQFF. Together with reference TRBV7-2 and TRBJ2-1, the CDR3 gives the full variable domain: GAGVSQSPSNKVTEKGKDVELRCDPISGHTALYWYRQSLGQGLEFLIYFQGNSAPDKSGLPSDRFSAERTGGSVSTLTIQRTQQEDSAVYLCASSWHGGEQFFGPGTRLTVL.

CDR3 amino acids: CAARGGHEQYF. The CDR3 DNA sequence: TGTGCCGCGCGGGGGGGCCACGAGCAGTACTTC. The chain employs TRBV10-3 and TRBJ2-7, with 9 bases aligning to TRBD2. Per germline, CDR1 ENHRY and CDR2 SYGVKD. This CDR3 contains 11 residues. V lost 11 bases to trimming and J lost 5 bases; unmatched junction nucleotides: 4.

This clone showed up just a few times. CDR3 loop: CSVDRGQETQYF. In DNA form, the CDR3 reads TGCAGCGTTGATCGGGGGCAAGAGACCCAGTACTTC. The J gene is TRBJ2-5, the V gene TRBV29-1, with a tentative D call TRBD2 (6 bases). The CDR3 spans 12 residues. Trimming shortened V by 3 bases and J by 2 bases, and 7 bases separated the two germline ends. CDR1 is SQVTM, CDR2 ANQGSEA, per germline.